The T cell receptor beta chain described here comes from a study of CD8+ T cells in alopecia areata. Treatment here: oral pan-JAK inhibitor, 5-10 mg twice daily. This clone occurred a few times. Extracted RNA was reverse transcribed, and the resulting cDNA served as sequencing template. Method: immunoSEQ multiplex PCR; TCRdb's copy keeps in-frame clones and lacks some. The data hold about 180,000 clones, with around half observed a single time. V trimming: 2 bases; J trimming: 0 bases; junction bases outside the gene matches: 12. There are 18 residues in the CDR3. The germline CDR1 and CDR2 sequences are SGHAT and FQDESV (reference sequence).

The sample in question was CD8+ T cells sorted from blood, obtained at week 24, from a patient treated with tofacitinib. This sequence originates from a human donor with alopecia areata. The J gene is TRBJ2-7, the V gene TRBV11-1; TRBD2 matches at 8 bases. Here the CDR3 DNA reads TGTGCCAGCAGCTTACCAACCGGGGGGGCGGACTCCTCCTACGAGCAGTACTTC. This sequence encodes CASSLPTGGADSSYEQYF.